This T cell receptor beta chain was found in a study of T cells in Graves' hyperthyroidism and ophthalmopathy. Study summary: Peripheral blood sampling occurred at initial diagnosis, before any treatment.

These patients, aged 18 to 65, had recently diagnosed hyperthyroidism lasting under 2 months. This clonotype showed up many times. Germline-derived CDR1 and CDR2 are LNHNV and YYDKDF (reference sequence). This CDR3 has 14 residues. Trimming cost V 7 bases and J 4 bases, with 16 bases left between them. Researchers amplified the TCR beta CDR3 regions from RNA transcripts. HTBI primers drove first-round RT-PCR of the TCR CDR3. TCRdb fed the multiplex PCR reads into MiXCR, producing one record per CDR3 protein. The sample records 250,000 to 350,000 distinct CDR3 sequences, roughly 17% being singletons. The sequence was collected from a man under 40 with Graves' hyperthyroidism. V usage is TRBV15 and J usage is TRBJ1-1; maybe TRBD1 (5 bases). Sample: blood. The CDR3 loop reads CATTGDAVGTEAFF. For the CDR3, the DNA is TGTGCCACCACGGGGGATGCGGTAGGCACTGAAGCTTTCTTT.